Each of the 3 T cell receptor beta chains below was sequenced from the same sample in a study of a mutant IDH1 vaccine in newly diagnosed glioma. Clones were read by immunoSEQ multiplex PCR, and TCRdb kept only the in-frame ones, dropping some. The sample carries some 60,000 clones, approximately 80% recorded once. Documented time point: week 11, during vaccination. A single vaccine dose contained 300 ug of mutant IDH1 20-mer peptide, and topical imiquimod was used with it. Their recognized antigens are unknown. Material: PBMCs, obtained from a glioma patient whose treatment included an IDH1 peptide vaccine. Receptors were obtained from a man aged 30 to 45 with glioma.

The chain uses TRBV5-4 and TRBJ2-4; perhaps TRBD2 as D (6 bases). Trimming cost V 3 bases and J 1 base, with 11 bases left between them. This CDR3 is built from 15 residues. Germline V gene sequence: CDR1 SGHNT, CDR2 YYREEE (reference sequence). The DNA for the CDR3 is TGTGCCAGCAGCTACGGCGGGGAGGCCAAAAACATTCAGTACTTC. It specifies CASSYGGEAKNIQYF.

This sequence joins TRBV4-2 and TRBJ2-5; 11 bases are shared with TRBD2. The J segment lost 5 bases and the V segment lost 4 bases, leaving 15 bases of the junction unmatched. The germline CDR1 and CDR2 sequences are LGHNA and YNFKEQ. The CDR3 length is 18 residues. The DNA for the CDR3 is TGTGCCAGCAGCCCTCAGGGGGGTCTAGCGGGAGGCGGCGAGACCCAGTACTTC. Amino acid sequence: CASSPQGGLAGGGETQYF.

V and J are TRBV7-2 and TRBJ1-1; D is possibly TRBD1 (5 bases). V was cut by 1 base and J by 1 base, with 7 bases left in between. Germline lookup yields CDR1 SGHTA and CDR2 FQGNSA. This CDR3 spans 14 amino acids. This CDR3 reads CASSLGRENTEAFF. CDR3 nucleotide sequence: TGTGCCAGCAGCTTAGGCAGGGAGAACACTGAAGCTTTCTTT. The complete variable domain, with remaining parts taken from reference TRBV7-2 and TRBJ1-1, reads GAGVSQSPSNKVTEKGKDVELRCDPISGHTALYWYRQSLGQGLEFLIYFQGNSAPDKSGLPSDRFSAERTGGSVSTLTIQRTQQEDSAVYLCASSLGRENTEAFFGQGTRLTVV.